Described below is a single TCR beta chain sequence and its context. The entry originates in a study of blood T cell repertoires in COVID-19. Study-wide context: COVID-19 samples from acute and convalescent phases originated in the United States, Italy and Spain. From T cells, B-cell-depleted T cells, or PBMCs came the material, which was cDNA or gDNA.

The assay was immunoSEQ multiplex PCR, and TCRdb's table has in-frame clones only and misses some. The profile shows 150,000 to 200,000 clones, approximately 88% of them singletons. The V gene's germline CDR1 is SGHTA and CDR2 FQGTGA. The trim removed 6 bases at V and 4 bases at J, leaving 7 bases unmatched. The CDR3 runs to 14 residues. The sample comprised peripheral blood. The chain couples TRBV7-3 to TRBJ1-1, with 8 nucleotides matching TRBD1. This receptor was obtained from a woman at least 80 years old with active or convalescent COVID-19. CDR3 sequence: CASSPSQGATEAFF. The CDR3 DNA sequence: TGTGCCAGCAGTCCCTCGCAGGGGGCCACTGAAGCTTTCTTT.